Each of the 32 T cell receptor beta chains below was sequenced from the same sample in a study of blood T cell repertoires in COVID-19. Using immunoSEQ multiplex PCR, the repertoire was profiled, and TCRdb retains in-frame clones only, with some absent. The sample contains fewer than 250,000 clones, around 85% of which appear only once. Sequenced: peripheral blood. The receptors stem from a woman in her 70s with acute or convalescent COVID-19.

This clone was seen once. The CDR3 sequence is CASSLSGGRAQHF. Written as DNA, the CDR3 is TGTGCCAGCAGTTTATCGGGGGGTCGGGCCCAGCATTTT. The gene calls are TRBV27 and TRBJ1-5, with D tentatively TRBD1 (5 bases). V was trimmed by 0 bases and J by 11 bases, leaving 11 bases between them. Per the germline V gene, CDR1 is MNHEY and CDR2 is SMNVEV (reference sequence). The CDR3 covers 13 residues.

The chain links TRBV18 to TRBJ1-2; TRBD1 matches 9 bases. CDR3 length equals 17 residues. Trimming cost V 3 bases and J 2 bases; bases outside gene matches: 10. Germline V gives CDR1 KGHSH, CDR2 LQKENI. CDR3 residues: CASSPGTGGFLNYGYTF. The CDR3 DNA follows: TGTGCCAGCTCACCGGGAACAGGGGGCTTTTTAAACTATGGCTACACCTTC.

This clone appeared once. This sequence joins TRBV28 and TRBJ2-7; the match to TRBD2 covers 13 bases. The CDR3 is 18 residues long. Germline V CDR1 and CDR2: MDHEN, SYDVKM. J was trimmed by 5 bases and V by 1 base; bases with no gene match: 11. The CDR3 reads CASSLYRLAGGPGNEQYF. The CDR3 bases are TGTGCCAGCAGTTTATACCGACTAGCGGGAGGCCCGGGGAACGAGCAGTACTTC. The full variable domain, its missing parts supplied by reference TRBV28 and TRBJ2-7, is DVKVTQSSRYLVKRTGEKVFLECVQDMDHENMFWYRQDPGLGLRLIYFSYDVKMKEKGDIPEGYSVSREKKERFSLILESASTNQTSMYLCASSLYRLAGGPGNEQYFGPGTRLTVT.

In DNA, the CDR3 is TGCGCCAGCAGCCAAGAGTCCGACAGCGCAAACGTGAACACTGAAGCTTTCTTT. Translating it yields CASSQESDSANVNTEAFF. The J gene is TRBJ1-1, the V gene TRBV4-1, with a possible D match to TRBD1 (5 bases). Germline CDR1 is MGHRA and CDR2 is YSYEKL. This CDR3 is 18 amino acids long. Trimming removed 0 bases at V and 0 bases at J, with 17 bases between.

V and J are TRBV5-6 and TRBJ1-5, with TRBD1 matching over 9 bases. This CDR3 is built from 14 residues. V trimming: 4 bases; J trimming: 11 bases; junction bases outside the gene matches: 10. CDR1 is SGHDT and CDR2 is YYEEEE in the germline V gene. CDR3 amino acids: CASSRTGAKSAQHF. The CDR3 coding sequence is TGTGCCAGCAGCCGGACAGGGGCCAAATCAGCCCAGCATTTT. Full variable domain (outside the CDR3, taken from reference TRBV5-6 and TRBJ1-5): DAGVTQSPTHLIKTRGQQVTLRCSPKSGHDTVSWYQQALGQGPQFIFQYYEEEERQRGNFPDRFSGHQFPNYSSELNVNALLLGDSALYLCASSRTGAKSAQHFGDGTRLSIL.

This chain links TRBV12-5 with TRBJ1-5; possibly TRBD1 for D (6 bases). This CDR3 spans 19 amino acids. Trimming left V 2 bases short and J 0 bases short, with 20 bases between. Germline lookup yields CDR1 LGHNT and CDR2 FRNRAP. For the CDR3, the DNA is TGTGCTAGTGGTTTGACTACAGGGTCGGTTCTCTATAGCAATCAGCCCCAGCATTTT. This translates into CASGLTTGSVLYSNQPQHF.

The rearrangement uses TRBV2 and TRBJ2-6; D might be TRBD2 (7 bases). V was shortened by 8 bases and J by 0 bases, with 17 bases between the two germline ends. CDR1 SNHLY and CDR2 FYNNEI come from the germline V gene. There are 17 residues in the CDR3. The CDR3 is CASSDFGGHSGANVLTF. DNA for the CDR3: TGTGCCAGCTCGGACTTCGGGGGGCACTCTGGGGCCAACGTCCTGACTTTC.

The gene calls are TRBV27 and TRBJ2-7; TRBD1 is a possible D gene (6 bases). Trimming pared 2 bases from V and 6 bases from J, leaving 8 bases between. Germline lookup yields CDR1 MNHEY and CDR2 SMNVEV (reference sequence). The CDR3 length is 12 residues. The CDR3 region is CASSLLGGEQYF. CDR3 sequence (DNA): TGTGCCAGCAGTTTACTAGGGGGCGAGCAGTACTTC.

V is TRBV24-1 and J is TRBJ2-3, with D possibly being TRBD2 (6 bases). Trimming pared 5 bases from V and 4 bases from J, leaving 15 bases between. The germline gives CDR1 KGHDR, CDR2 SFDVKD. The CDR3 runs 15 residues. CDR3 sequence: CATSVAGLGADTQYF. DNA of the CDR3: TGTGCCACCAGTGTGGCGGGGCTCGGGGCAGATACGCAGTATTTT.

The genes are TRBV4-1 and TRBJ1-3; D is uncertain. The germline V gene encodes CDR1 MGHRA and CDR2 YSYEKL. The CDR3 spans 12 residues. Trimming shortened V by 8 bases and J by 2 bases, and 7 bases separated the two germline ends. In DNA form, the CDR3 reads TGCGCCAGCGTCGGTCCTGGAAACACCATATATTTT. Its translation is CASVGPGNTIYF.

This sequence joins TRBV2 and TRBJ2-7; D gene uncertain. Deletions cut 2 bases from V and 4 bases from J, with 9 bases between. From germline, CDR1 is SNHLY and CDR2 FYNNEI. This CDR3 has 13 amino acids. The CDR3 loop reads CASSESVAYEQYF. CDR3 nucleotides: TGTGCCAGCAGTGAATCGGTAGCATACGAGCAGTACTTC.

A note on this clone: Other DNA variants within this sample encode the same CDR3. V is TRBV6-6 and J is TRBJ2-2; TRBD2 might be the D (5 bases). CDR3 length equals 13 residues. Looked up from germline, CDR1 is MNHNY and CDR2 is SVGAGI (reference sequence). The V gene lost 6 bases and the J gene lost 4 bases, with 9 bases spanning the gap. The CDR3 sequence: CASRPRGTGELFF. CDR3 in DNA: TGTGCCAGCAGACCCCGGGGCACCGGGGAGCTGTTTTTT.

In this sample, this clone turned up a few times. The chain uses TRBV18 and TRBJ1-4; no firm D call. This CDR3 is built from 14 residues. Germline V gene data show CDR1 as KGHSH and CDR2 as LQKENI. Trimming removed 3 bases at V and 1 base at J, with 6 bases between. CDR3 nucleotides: TGTGCCAGCTCACCGAGGGAAACTAATGAAAAACTGTTTTTT. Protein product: CASSPRETNEKLFF.

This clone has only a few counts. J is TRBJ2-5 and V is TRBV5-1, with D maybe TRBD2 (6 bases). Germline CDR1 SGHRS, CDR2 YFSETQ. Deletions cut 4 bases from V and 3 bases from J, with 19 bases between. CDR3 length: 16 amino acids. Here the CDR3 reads CASSVIAGTPKETQYF. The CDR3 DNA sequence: TGCGCCAGCAGCGTCATTGCCGGGACTCCGAAAGAGACCCAGTACTTC.

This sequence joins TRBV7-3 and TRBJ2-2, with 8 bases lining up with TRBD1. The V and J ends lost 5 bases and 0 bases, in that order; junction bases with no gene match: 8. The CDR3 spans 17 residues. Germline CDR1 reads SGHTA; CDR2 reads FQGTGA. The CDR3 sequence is CASSLPSGQANTGELFF. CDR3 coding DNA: TGTGCCAGCAGCCTGCCCTCGGGACAGGCGAACACCGGGGAGCTGTTTTTT. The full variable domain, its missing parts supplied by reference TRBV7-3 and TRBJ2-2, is GAGVSQTPSNKVTEKGKYVELRCDPISGHTALYWYRQSLGQGPEFLIYFQGTGAADDSGLPNDRFFAVRPEGSVSTLKIQRTERGDSAVYLCASSLPSGQANTGELFFGEGSRLTVL.

The CDR3 here is CASREDRVKLEQYF. The DNA for the CDR3 is TGTGCCAGCAGGGAGGACAGGGTTAAGTTGGAGCAGTACTTC. The J gene is TRBJ2-7, the V gene TRBV6-5; TRBD1 matches 8 bases. Looked up from germline, CDR1 is MNHEY and CDR2 is SVGAGI. The CDR3 sequence is 14 residues long. The V and J ends lost 6 bases and 7 bases, in that order; junction bases with no gene match: 11.

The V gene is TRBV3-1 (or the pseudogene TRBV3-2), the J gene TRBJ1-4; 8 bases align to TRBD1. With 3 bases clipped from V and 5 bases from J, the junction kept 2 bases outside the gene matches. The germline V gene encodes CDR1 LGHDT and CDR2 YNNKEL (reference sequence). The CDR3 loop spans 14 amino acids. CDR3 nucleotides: TGTGCCAGCAGCCAGGACAGGGTAAATGAAAAACTGTTTTTT. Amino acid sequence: CASSQDRVNEKLFF.

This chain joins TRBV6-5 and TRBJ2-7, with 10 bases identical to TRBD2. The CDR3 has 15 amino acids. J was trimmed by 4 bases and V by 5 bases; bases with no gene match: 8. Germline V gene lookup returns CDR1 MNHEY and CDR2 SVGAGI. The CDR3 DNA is TGTGCCAGCAGTACAAGTAGCGGGGGGCGGTACGAGCAGTACTTC. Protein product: CASSTSSGGRYEQYF.

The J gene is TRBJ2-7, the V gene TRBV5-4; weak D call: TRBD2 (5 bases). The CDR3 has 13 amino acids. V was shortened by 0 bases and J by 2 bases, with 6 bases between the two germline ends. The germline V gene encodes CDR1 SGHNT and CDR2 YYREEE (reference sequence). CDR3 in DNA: TGTGCCAGCAGCTTGGAACTAGCCTACGAGCAGTACTTC. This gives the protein CASSLELAYEQYF.

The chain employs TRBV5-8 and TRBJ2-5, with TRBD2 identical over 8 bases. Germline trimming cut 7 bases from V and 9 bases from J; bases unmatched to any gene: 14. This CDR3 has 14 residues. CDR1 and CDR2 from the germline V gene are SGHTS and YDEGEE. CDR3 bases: TGTGCCAGCCCGCGGGGGGCCCCCGGTGGGGCCCAGTACTTC. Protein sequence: CASPRGAPGGAQYF.

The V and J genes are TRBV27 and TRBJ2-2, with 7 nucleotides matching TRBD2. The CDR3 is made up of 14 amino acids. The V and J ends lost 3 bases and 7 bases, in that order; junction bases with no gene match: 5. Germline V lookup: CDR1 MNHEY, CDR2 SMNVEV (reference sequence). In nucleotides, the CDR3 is TGTGCCAGCAGTTTCGGACTAGTGAACGGGGAGCTGTTTTTT. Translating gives CASSFGLVNGELFF.

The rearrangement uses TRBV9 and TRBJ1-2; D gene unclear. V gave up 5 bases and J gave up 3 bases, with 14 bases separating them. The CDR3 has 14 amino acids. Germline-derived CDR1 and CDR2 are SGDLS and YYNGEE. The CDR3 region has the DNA TGTGCCAGCAGTCCATCCCGGGTTGACTATGGCTACACCTTC. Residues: CASSPSRVDYGYTF.

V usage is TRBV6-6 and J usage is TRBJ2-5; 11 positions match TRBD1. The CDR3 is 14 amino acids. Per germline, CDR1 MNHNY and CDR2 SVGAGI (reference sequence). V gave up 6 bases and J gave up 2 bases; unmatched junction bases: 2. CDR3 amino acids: CASRDRGRQETQYF. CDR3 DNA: TGTGCCAGCAGGGACAGGGGGCGTCAAGAGACCCAGTACTTC.

CDR3 sequence reads: CASSEGRGTGTFF. In DNA, the CDR3 is TGTGCCAGCAGCGAAGGGAGGGGGACAGGGACTTTCTTT. The rearrangement uses TRBV9 and TRBJ1-1, with 9 nucleotides matching TRBD1. With V trimmed by 3 bases and J by 12 bases, 9 bases remained unmatched. The CDR3 length is 13 residues. Germline assignment: CDR1 SGDLS and CDR2 YYNGEE.

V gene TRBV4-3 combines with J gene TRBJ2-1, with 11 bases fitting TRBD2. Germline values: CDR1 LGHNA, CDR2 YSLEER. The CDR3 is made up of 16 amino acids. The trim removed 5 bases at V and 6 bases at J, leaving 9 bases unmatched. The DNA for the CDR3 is TGCGCCAGCAGCAACCAACTAGCGGGAGTCCCCAATGAGCAGTTCTTC. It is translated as CASSNQLAGVPNEQFF.

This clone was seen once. CDR3 DNA: TGTGCCAGCAGTCCAGGGGTTAGGGAAAAACTGTTTTTT. Amino acid sequence: CASSPGVREKLFF. This chain connects TRBV6-5 to TRBJ1-4, with D possibly TRBD1 on 6 matching bases. The CDR3 length is 13 residues. Trimming left V 5 bases short and J 8 bases short, with 12 bases between. CDR1 and CDR2 from the germline V gene are MNHEY and SVGAGI.

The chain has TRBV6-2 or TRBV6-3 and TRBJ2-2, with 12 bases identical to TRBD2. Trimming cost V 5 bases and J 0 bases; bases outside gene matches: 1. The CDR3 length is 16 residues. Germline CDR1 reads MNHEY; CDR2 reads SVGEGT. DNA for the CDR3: TGTGCCAGCAGTCTAGCGGGAGGGGCGAACACCGGGGAGCTGTTTTTT. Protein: CASSLAGGANTGELFF.

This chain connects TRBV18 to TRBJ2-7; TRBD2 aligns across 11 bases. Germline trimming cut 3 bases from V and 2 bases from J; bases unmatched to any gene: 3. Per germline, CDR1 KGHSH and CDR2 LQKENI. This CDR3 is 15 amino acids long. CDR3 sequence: CASSPPTSGTYEQYF. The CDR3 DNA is TGTGCCAGCTCACCCCCGACTAGCGGGACCTACGAGCAGTACTTC.

CDR3 coding DNA: TGTGCCAGCAGCTACCGGGGATGGAGCACAGATACGCAGTATTTT. This translates into CASSYRGWSTDTQYF. V usage is TRBV7-2 and J usage is TRBJ2-3; D is possibly TRBD2 (5 bases). V was pared by 4 bases and J by 0 bases, with 11 bases between. Germline lookup yields CDR1 SGHTA and CDR2 FQGNSA. The CDR3 is 15 amino acids.

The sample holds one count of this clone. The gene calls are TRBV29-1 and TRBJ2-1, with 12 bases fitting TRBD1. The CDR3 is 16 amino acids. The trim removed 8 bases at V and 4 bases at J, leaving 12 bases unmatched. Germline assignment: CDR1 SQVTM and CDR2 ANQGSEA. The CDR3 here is CSSSGQGAKGYNEQFF. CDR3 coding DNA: TGCAGCTCCTCGGGACAGGGGGCAAAGGGGTACAATGAGCAGTTCTTC.

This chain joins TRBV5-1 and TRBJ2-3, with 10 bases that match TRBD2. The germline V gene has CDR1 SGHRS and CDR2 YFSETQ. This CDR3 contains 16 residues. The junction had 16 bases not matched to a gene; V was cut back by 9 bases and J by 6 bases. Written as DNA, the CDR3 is TGCGCCACCCGGGGAGGGAGCGGGGGGGCCGAGGATACGCAGTATTTT. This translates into CATRGGSGGAEDTQYF. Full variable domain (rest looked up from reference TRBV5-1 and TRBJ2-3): KAGVTQTPRYLIKTRGQQVTLSCSPISGHRSVSWYQQTPGQGLQFLFEYFSETQRNKGNFPGRFSGRQFSNSRSEMNVSTLELGDSALYLCATRGGSGGAEDTQYFGPGTRLTVL.

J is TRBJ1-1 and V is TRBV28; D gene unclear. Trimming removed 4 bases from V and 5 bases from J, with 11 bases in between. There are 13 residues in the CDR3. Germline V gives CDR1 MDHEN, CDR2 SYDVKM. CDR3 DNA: TGTGCCAGCAGTTCACCCGGGGTTACTGAAGCTTTCTTT. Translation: CASSSPGVTEAFF.